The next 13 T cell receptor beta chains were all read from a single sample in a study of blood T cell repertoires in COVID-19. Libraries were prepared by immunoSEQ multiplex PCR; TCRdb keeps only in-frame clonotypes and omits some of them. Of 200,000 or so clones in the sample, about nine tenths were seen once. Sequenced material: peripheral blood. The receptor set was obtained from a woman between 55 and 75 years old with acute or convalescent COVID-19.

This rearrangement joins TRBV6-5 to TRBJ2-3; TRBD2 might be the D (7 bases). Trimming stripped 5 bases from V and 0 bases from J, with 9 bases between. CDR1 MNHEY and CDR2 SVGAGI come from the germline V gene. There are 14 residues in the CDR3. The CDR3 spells CASSRGGSTDTQYF. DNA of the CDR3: TGTGCCAGCAGTAGGGGGGGAAGCACAGATACGCAGTATTTT.

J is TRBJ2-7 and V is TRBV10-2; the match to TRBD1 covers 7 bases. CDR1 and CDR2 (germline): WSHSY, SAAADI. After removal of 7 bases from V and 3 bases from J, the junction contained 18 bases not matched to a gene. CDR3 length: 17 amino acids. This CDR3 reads CASTSYSGGTANYEQYF. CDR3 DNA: TGCGCCAGCACCTCTTATTCCGGTGGGACAGCAAACTACGAGCAGTACTTC.

The CDR3 spells CASSHRTSWGDTQYF. CDR3 DNA: TGTGCCAGCAGCCACCGGACTAGTTGGGGGGATACGCAGTATTTT. The chain has TRBV13 and TRBJ2-3, with TRBD2 matching 7 bases. Trimming removed 5 bases from V and 6 bases from J; junction bases left unmatched: 11. CDR1 is PRHDT, CDR2 FYEKMQ, per germline (reference sequence). The CDR3 length is 15 residues.

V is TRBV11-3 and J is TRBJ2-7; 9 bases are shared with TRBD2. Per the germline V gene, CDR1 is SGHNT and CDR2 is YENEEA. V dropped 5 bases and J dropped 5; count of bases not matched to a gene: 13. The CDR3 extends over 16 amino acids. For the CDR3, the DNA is TGTGCCAGCAGCCCTGATGGGCGGGAGGGACTCGACGAGCAGTACTTC. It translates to CASSPDGREGLDEQYF.

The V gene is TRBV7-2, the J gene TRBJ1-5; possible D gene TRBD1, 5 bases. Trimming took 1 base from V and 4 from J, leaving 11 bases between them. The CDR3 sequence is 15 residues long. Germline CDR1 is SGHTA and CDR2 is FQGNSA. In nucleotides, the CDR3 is TGTGCCAGCAGCTTAGGCAGGGTCGGGAATCAGCCCCAGCATTTT. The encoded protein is CASSLGRVGNQPQHF.

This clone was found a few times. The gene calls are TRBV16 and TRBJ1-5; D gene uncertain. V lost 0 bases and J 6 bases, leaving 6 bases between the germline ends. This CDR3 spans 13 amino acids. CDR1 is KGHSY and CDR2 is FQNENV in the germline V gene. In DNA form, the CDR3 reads TGTGCCAGCAGCCAATCCCTCAGTCAGCCCCAGCATTTT. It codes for CASSQSLSQPQHF.

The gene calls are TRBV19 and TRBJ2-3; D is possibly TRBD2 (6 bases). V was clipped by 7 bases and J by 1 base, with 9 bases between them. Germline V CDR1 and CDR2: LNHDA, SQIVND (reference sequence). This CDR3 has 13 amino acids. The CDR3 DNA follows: TGTGCCAGTACTAGCGTAGGCACAGATACGCAGTATTTT. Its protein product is CASTSVGTDTQYF.

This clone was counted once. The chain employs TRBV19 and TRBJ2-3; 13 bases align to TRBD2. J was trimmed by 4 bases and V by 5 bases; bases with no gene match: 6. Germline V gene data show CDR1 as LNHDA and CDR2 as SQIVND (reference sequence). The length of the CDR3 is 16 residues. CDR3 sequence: CASSPRLAGGSDTQYF. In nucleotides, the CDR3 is TGTGCCAGTAGTCCTAGACTAGCGGGAGGTTCAGATACGCAGTATTTT. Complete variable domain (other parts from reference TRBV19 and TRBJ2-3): DGGITQSPKYLFRKEGQNVTLSCEQNLNHDAMYWYRQDPGQGLRLIYYSQIVNDFQKGDIAEGYSVSREKKESFPLTVTSAQKNPTAFYLCASSPRLAGGSDTQYFGPGTRLTVL.

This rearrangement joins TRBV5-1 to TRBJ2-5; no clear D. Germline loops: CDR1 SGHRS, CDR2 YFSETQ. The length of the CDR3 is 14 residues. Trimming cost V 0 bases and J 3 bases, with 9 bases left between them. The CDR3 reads CASSLARIEETQYF. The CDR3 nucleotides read TGCGCCAGCAGCTTGGCCCGTATAGAAGAGACCCAGTACTTC.

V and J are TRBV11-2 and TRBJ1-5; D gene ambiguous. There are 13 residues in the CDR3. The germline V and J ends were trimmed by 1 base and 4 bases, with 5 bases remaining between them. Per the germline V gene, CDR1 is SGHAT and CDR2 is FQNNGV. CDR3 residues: CASSLGVNQPQHF. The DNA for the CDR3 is TGTGCCAGCAGCTTAGGAGTTAATCAGCCCCAGCATTTT.

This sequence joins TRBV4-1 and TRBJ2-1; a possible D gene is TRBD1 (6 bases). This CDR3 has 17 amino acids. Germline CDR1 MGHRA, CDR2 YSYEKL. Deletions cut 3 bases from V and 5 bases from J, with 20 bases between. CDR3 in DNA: TGCGCCAGCAGCCAGACACATCGAGCAGGGGCGGACAATGAGCAGTTCTTC. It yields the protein CASSQTHRAGADNEQFF.

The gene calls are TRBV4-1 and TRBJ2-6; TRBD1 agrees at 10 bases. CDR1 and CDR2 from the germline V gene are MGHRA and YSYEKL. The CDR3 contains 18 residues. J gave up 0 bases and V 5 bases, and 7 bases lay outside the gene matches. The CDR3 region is CASSVGQGPTSGANVLTF. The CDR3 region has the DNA TGCGCCAGCAGCGTGGGACAGGGGCCTACCTCTGGGGCCAACGTCCTGACTTTC.

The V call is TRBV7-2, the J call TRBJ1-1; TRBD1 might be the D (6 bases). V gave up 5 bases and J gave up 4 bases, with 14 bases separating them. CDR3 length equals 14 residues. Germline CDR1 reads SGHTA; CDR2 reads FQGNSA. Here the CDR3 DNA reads TGTGCCAGCAGCGTTACAGGGTTCTCCACTGAAGCTTTCTTT. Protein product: CASSVTGFSTEAFF.